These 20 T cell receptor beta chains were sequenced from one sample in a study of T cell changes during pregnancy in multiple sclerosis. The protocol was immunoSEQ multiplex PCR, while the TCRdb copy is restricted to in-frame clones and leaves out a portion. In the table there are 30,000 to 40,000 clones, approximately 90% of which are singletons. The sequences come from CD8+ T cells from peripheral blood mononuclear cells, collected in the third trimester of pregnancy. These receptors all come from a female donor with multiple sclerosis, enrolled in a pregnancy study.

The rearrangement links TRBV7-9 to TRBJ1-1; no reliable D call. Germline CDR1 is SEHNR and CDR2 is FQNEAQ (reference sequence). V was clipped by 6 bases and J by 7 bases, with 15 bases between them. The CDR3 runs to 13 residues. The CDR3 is CASRVTAHGEAFF. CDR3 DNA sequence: TGTGCCAGCAGGGTCACCGCGCATGGTGAAGCTTTCTTT.

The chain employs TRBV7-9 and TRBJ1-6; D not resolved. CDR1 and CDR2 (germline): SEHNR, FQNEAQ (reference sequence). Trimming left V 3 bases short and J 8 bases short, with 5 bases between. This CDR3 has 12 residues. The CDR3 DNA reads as TGTGCCAGCAGCTTCGGGGATTCACCCCTCCACTTT. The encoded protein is CASSFGDSPLHF.

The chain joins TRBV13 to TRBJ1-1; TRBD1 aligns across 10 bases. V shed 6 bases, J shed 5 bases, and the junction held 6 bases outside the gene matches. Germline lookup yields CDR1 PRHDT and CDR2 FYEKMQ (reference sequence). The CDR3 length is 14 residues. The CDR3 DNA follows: TGTGCCAGCAGGGGAGGGACAGGGGTTACTGAAGCTTTCTTT. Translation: CASRGGTGVTEAFF.

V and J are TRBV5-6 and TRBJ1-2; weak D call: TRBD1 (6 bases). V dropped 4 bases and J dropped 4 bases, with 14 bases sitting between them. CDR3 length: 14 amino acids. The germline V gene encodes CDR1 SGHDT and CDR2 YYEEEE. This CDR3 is CASSPETGVYGYTF. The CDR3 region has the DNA TGTGCCAGCAGCCCGGAGACAGGAGTCTATGGCTACACCTTC.

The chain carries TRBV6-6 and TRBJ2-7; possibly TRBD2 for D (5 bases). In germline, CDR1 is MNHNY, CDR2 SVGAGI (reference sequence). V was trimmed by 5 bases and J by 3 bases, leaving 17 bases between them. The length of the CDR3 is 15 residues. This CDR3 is CASSAEDGRLYEQYF. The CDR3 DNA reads TGTGCCAGCAGTGCGGAGGACGGCCGGCTCTACGAGCAGTACTTC.

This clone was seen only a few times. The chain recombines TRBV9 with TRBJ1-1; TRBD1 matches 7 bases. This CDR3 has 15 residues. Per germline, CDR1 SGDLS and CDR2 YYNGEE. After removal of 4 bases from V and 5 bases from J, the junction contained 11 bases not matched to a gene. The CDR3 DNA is TGTGCCAGCAGCATGTGGGACAGTTTGGGTACTGAAGCTTTCTTT. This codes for CASSMWDSLGTEAFF.

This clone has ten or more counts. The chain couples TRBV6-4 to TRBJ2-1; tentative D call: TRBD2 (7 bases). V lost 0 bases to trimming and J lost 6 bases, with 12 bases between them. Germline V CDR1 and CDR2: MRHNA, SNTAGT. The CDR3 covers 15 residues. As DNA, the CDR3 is TGTGCCAGCAGTGACTCTGGGGGGGGCCGCAATGAGCAGTTCTTC. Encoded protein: CASSDSGGGRNEQFF.

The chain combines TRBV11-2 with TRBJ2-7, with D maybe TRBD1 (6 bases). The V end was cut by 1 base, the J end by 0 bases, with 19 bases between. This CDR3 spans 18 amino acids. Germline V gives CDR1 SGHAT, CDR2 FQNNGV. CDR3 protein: CASSLVRSAQGSSYEQYF. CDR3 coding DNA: TGTGCCAGCAGCTTAGTACGTTCTGCACAGGGAAGCTCCTACGAGCAGTACTTC.

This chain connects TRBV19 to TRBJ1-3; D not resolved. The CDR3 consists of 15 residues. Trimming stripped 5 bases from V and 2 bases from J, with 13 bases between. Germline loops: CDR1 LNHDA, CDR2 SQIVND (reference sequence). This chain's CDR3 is CASSLSGGPGNTIYF. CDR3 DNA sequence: TGTGCCAGTAGTCTTTCGGGAGGGCCTGGAAACACCATATATTTT.

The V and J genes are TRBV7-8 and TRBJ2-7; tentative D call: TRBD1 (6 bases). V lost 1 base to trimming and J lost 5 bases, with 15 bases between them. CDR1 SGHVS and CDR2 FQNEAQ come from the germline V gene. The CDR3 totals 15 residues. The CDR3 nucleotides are TGTGCCAGCAGCTTAGTACAGGGTTTCCCCAACGAGCAGTACTTC. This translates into CASSLVQGFPNEQYF.

The CDR3 here is CASSIVGRGTEAFF. For the CDR3, the DNA is TGTGCCAGTAGTATAGTCGGTCGGGGCACTGAAGCTTTCTTT. The chain uses TRBV19 and TRBJ1-1, with no clear D. Germline V gene data show CDR1 as LNHDA and CDR2 as SQIVND (reference sequence). The CDR3 sequence is 14 residues long. The V end lost 1 base, the J end lost 4 bases, and 10 bases lay between the germline ends.

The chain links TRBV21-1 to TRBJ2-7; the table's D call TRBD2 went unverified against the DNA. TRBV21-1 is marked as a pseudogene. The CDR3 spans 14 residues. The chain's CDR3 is CASSKEPKPYEQYF. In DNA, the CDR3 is TGTGCCAGCAGCAAAGAACCCAAGCCCTACGAGCAGTACTTC.

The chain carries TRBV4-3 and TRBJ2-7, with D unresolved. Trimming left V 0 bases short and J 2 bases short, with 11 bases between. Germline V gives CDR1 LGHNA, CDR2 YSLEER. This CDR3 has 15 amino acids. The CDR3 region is CASSQDWSSAYEQYF. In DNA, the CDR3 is TGCGCCAGCAGCCAAGATTGGAGTAGTGCCTACGAGCAGTACTTC.

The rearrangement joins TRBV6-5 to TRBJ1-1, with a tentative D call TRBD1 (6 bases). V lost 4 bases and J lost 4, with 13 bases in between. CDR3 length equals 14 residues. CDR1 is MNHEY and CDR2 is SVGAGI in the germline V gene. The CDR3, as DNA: TGTGCCAGCAGTTCGGGACAAAAAGCCACTGAAGCTTTCTTT. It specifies CASSSGQKATEAFF.

The CDR3 sequence: CASSPGQGNTEAFF. Written as DNA, the CDR3 is TGTGCCAGCAGCCCAGGACAGGGGAACACTGAAGCTTTCTTT. The V gene is TRBV13, the J gene TRBJ1-1; TRBD1 matches 8 bases. This CDR3 contains 14 residues. Looked up from germline, CDR1 is PRHDT and CDR2 is FYEKMQ (reference sequence). V shed 5 bases, J shed 1 base, and the junction held 3 bases outside the gene matches.

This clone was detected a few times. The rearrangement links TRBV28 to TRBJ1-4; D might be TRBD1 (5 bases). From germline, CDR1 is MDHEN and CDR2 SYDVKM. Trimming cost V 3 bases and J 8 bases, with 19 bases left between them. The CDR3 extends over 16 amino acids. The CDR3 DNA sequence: TGTGCCAGCAGTTTGTCCTTCAGGGAGGTAAAGGAAAAACTGTTTTTT. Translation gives CASSLSFREVKEKLFF.

The CDR3 DNA sequence: TGTGCCAGCAGTTACGACCCCGGGAACGAGCAGTACTTC. Translation: CASSYDPGNEQYF. The chain joins TRBV6-5 to TRBJ2-7; TRBD2 is a possible D gene (5 bases). CDR3 length: 13 amino acids. The V end lost 2 bases, the J end lost 5 bases, and 10 bases lay between the germline ends. Germline CDR1 and CDR2: MNHEY and SVGAGI.

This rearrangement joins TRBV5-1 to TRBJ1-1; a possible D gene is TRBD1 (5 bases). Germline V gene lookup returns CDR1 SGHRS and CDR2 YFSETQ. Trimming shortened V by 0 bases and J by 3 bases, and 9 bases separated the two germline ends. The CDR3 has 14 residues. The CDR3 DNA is TGCGCCAGCAGCTTGGGGGGGGAGTACACTGAAGCTTTCTTT. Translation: CASSLGGEYTEAFF. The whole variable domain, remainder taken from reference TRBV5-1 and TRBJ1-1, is KAGVTQTPRYLIKTRGQQVTLSCSPISGHRSVSWYQQTPGQGLQFLFEYFSETQRNKGNFPGRFSGRQFSNSRSEMNVSTLELGDSALYLCASSLGGEYTEAFFGQGTRLTVV.

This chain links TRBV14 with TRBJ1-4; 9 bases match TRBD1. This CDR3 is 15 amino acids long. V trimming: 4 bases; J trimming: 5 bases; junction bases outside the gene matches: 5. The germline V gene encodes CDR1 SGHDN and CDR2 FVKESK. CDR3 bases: TGTGCCAGCAGCCTCGACAGGGGGAAGAATGAAAAACTGTTTTTT. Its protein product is CASSLDRGKNEKLFF.

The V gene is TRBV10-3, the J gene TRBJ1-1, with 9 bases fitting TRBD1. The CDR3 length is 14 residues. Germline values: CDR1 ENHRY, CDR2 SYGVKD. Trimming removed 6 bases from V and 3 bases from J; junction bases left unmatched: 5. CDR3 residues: CAIRTDRGDTEAFF. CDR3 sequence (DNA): TGTGCCATCAGGACGGACAGGGGAGACACTGAAGCTTTCTTT.